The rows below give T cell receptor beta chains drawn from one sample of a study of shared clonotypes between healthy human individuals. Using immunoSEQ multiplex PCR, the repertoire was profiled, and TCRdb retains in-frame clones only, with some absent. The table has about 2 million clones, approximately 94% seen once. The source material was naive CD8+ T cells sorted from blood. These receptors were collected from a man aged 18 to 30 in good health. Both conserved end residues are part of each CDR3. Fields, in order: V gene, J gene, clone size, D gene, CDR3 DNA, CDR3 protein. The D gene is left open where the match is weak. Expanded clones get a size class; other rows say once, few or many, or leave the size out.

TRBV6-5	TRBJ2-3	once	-	TGTGCCAGCAGTCCCCGAGGGGATAGCACAGATACGCAGTATTTT	CASSPRGDSTDTQYF
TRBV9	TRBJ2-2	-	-	TGTGCCAGCAGCGTAGGTGTAGCGCCCGCGAACACCGGGGAGCTGTTTTTT	CASSVGVAPANTGELFF
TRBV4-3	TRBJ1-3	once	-	TGCGCCAGCAGCCAAGGGACGGAGGGCACTGGAAACACCATATATTTT	CASSQGTEGTGNTIYF
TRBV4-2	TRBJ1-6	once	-	TGTGCCAGCAGCCCCAGTGGGAGCTCCTATAATTCACCCCTCCACTTT	CASSPSGSSYNSPLHF
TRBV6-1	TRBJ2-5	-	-	TGTGCCAGTAGAGGACCGATCCAAGAGACCCAGTACTTC	CASRGPIQETQYF
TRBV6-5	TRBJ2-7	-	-	TGTGCCAGCAGCCCCCTTCACTCCTACGAGCAGTACTTC	CASSPLHSYEQYF
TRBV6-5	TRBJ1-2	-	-	TGTGCCAGCAGTTACTCTGAGGGACCGACTGGCTACACCTTC	CASSYSEGPTGYTF
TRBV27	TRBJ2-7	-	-	TGTGCCAGCAGTTTAGGACCGGCAGCACCCACCTACGAGCAGTACTTC	CASSLGPAAPTYEQYF
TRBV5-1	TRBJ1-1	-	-	TGCGCCAGCAGCTTAGAGTGGGGAGATGAAGCTTTCTTT	CASSLEWGDEAFF
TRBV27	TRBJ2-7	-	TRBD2	TGTGCCAGCAGTATAACTAGCGCAAGCTCCTACGAGCAGTACTTC	CASSITSASSYEQYF
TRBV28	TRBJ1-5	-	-	TGTGCCAGCAGCCCCCGCGGGTCCAATCAGCCCCAGCATTTT	CASSPRGSNQPQHF
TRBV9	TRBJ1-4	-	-	TGTGCCAGCAGCGCCGGTGAAAAACTGTTTTTT	CASSAGEKLFF
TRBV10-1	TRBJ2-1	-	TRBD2	TGCGTCGCGCAATGGCTAGCGGGGGGGCAAGGGTACAATGAGCAGTTCTTC	CVAQWLAGGQGYNEQFF
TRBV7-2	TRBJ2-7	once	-	TGTGCCAGCAGCCAACGGGACGGTCTTACTTACGACGAGCAGTACTTC	CASSQRDGLTYDEQYF
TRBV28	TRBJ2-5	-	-	TGTGCCAGCAGTTTACAGGGGTGGCAGACCCAGTACTTC	CASSLQGWQTQYF
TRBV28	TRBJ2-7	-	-	TGTGCCAGCAGTTTAGGGCTCTACGAGCAGTACTTC	CASSLGLYEQYF
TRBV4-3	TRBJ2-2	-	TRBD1	TGCGCCAGCAGCCAAAACAGGGGAACCGGGGAGCTGTTTTTT	CASSQNRGTGELFF
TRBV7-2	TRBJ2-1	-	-	TGTGCCAGCAGCTTCGGGCAGGGCAATGAGCAGTTCTTC	CASSFGQGNEQFF
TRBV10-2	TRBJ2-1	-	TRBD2	TGCGCCAGCAGTTTACTAGCGGGAGGAGGGCTTAATGAGCAGTTCTTC	CASSLLAGGGLNEQFF